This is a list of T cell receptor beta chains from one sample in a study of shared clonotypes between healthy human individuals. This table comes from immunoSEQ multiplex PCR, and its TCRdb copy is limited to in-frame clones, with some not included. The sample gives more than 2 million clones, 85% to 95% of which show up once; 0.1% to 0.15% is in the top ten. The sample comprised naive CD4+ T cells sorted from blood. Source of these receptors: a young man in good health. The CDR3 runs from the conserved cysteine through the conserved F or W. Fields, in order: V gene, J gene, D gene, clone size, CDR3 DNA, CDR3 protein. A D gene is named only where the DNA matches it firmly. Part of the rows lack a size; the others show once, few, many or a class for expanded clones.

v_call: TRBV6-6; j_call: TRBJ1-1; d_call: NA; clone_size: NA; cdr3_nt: TGTGCCAGCAGTTTTACAGGGCGTGACACTGAAGCTTTCTTT; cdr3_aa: CASSFTGRDTEAFF
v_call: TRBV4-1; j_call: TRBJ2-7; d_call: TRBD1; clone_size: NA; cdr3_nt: TGCGCCAGCAGCCAAGCAGACAGGGACCCCTACGAGCAGTACTTC; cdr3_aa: CASSQADRDPYEQYF
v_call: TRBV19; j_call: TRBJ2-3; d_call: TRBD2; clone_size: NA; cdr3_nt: TGTGCCAGTAGTATAAGTTTTAGCGGGAGCACAGATACGCAGTATTTT; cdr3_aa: CASSISFSGSTDTQYF
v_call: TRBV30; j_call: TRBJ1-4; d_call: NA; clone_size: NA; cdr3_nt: TGTGCCTGGAGTGTCGGGCAGGGGAGTGAAAAACTGTTTTTT; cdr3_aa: CAWSVGQGSEKLFF
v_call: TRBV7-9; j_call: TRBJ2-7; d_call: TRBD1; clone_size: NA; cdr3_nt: TGTGCCAGCAGCAACCCGACAGGGTTCGACGAGCAGTACTTC; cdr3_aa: CASSNPTGFDEQYF
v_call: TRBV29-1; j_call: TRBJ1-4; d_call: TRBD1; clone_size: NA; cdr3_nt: TGCAGCGCGGGACAGGGGGAATATGAAAAACTGTTTTTT; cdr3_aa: CSAGQGEYEKLFF
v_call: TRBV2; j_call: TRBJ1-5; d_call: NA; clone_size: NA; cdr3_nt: TGTGCCAGCAGTGAAGTTACTTCCAATCAGCCCCAGCATTTT; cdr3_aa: CASSEVTSNQPQHF
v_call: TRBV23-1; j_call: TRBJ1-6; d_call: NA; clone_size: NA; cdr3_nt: TGCGCCAGCAGTCAATCCCCGGCAGGACCGAGAAATTCACCCCTCCACTTT; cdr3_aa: CASSQSPAGPRNSPLHF
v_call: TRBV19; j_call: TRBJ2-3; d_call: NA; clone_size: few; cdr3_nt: TGTGCCAGTAGGGACCTAGGGAGCACAGATACGCAGTATTTT; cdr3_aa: CASRDLGSTDTQYF
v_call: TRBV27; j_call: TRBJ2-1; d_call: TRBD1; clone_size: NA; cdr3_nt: TGTGCCAGCAGTCCACAACGTTCCGGGACAGGGGGGGATGAGCAGTTCTTC; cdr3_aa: CASSPQRSGTGGDEQFF
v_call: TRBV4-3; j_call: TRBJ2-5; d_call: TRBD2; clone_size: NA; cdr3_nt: TGCGCCAGCAGCCCTAGCGGGAGTTCTAGGGAGACCCAGTACTTC; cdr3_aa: CASSPSGSSRETQYF
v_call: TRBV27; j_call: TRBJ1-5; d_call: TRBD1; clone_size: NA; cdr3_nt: TGTGCCAGCAGTACCACAGGGGACTTTCCGAATCAGCCCCAGCATTTT; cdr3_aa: CASSTTGDFPNQPQHF
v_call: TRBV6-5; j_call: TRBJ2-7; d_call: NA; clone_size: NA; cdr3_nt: TGTGCCAGCGGGACACCTAATCGCTCCTACGAGCAGTACTTC; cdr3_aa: CASGTPNRSYEQYF
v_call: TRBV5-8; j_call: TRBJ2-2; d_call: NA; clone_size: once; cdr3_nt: TGTGCCACCATAACTAGAGGTCGCGGGGAGCTGTTTTTT; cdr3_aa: CATITRGRGELFF
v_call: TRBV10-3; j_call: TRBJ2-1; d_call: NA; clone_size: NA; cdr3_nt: TGTGCCATCAGTGAGAGGCTAGATTCCTACAATGAGCAGTTCTTC; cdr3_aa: CAISERLDSYNEQFF
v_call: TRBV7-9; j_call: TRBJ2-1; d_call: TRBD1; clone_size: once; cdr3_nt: TGTGCCAGCAGTTCAGGACAGGGGAGAAGGTACAATGAGCAGTTCTTC; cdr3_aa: CASSSGQGRRYNEQFF
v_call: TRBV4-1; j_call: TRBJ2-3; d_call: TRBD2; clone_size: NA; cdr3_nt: TGCGCCAGCAGCCAAGGAAATAGCGGGAGTGTTACAGATACGCAGTATTTT; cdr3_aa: CASSQGNSGSVTDTQYF
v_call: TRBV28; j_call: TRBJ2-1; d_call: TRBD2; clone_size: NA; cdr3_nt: TGTGCCAGCAGTCCGGTTCGGGCTAGCGGGGGGGCCTACAATGAGCAGTTCTTC; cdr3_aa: CASSPVRASGGAYNEQFF
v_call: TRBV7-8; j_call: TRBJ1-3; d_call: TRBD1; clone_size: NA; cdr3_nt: TGTGCCAGCAGCTTATCGGACAGGGCCGGAAACACCATATATTTT; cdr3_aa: CASSLSDRAGNTIYF
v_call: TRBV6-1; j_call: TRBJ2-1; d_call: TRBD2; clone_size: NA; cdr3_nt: TGTGCCAGCAGTGAAGAGGCTAGCGGCCAGTGGGATGAGCAGTTCTTC; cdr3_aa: CASSEEASGQWDEQFF
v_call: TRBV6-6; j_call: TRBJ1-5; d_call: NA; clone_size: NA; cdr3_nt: TGTGCCAGCAGATCTCGGACAGGCAATCAGCCCCAGCATTTT; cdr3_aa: CASRSRTGNQPQHF
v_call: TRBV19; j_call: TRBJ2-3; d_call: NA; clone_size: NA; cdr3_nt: TGTGCCAGTCCGAGCACAGATACGCAGTATTTT; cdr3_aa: CASPSTDTQYF
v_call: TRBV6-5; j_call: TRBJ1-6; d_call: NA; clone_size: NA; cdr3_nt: TGTGCCAGCAGTTACGTGGGGGGGAATTCACCCCTCCACTTT; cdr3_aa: CASSYVGGNSPLHF
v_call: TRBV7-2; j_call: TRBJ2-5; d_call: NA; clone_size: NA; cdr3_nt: TGTGCCAGCAGCTTCTCAGGGGCAGAGACCCAGTACTTC; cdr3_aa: CASSFSGAETQYF
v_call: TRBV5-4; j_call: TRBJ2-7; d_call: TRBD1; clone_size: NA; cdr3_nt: TGTGCCAGCAGCCCACGCCAGGGGGTCGAGCAGTACTTC; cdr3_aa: CASSPRQGVEQYF
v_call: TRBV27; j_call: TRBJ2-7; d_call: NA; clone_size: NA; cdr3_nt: TGTGCCAGCAGTTTAATGGGGTCATCCGAGCAGTACTTC; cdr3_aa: CASSLMGSSEQYF
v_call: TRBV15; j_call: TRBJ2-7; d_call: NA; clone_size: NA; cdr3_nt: TGTGCCACCAGCAGGGAGCATGGGATAAGATTCGCCGAGCAGTACTTC; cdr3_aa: CATSREHGIRFAEQYF
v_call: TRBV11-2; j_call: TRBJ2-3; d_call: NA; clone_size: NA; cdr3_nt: TGTGCCAGCAGCTGGAGTCGTAGCACAGATACGCAGTATTTT; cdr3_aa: CASSWSRSTDTQYF